A selection of T cell receptor beta chains follows, all from one sample in a study of T-cell memory formation after mild COVID-19. TCRdb called the 5' RACE reads again in MiXCR, with one record for every CDR3 protein. The sample shows around 510,000 distinct CDR3 sequences, less than 25% of them seen only once. The sequencing sample was made of PBMCs or a T cell subset sorted from them (not recorded which). These receptors all come from an adult woman who had mild COVID-19 (a few samples of this study predate the infection). Cell type and time point are not known. Both conserved end residues are part of each CDR3. D genes are given only for firm matches. For some rows the clone size is stated as once, few or many, or as a class when expanded; others skip it.

D	V	size	J	DNA	CDR3
-	TRBV3-1	few	TRBJ1-5	TGTGCCAGCAGCCAAGCCCGAACAGGGCAGCCCCAGCATTTT	CASSQARTGQPQHF
-	TRBV7-9	-	TRBJ1-2	TGTGCCAGCAGCCAACTGGCCAGAAATGGCTACACCTTC	CASSQLARNGYTF
-	TRBV29-1	-	TRBJ1-2	TGCAGCGTCGGAGAGGGGCTATCTCGGTATGGCTACACCTTC	CSVGEGLSRYGYTF
-	TRBV19	few	TRBJ2-1	TGTGCCAGTAGTCTCCAGGGCCTTAGTGAGCAGTTCTTC	CASSLQGLSEQFF
TRBD1	TRBV20-1	few	TRBJ1-1	TGCAGTGCCGATTCTGGCAGGGGGCTAGGCACTGAAGCTTTCTTT	CSADSGRGLGTEAFF
-	TRBV30	-	TRBJ2-5	TGTGCCTGGCAAAGGGGGACTCCGAGTGGCGAGACCCAGTACTTC	CAWQRGTPSGETQYF
-	TRBV27	-	TRBJ2-3	TGTGCCAGCAGTGGCAGGACAGTAACAGATACGCAGTATTTT	CASSGRTVTDTQYF
-	TRBV20-1	many	TRBJ2-7	TGCAGTGCAACCGGGGGCCTCGAGCAGTACTTC	CSATGGLEQYF
TRBD1	TRBV20-1	-	TRBJ1-1	TGCAGTGCTAGAGAAACAGGGGGCTACACTGAAGCTTTCTTT	CSARETGGYTEAFF
-	TRBV20-1	few	TRBJ1-2	TGCAGTGCTAGAGATCTCCGGGCTGGTGGCTACACCTTC	CSARDLRAGGYTF
TRBD2	TRBV7-8	few	TRBJ2-1	TGTGCCAGCAGCGTCGGACTAGCTGGGGGCCAGTTCTTC	CASSVGLAGGQFF
TRBD1	TRBV11-2	-	TRBJ1-3	TGTGCCAGCAGCCCGGGACAGGGCAACTCTGGAAACACCATATATTTT	CASSPGQGNSGNTIYF
-	TRBV5-5	-	TRBJ1-2	TGTGCCAGCAGCTTACCGGGGACGGGAGCCTCAACGAACTATGGCTACACCTTC	CASSLPGTGASTNYGYTF
TRBD1	TRBV10-3	-	TRBJ2-7	TGTGCCATCAGTGATGGACAGGGGGGGTACGAGCAGTACTTC	CAISDGQGGYEQYF
TRBD1	TRBV19	few	TRBJ2-1	TGTGCCAGTAGACCCCGTCAGGGGGTCACGGTCCATGAGCAGTTCTTC	CASRPRQGVTVHEQFF
TRBD2	TRBV20-1	-	TRBJ2-5	TGCAGTGCTAGATTAGCGGGGGGCCGGCAAGAGACCCAGTACTTC	CSARLAGGRQETQYF